This is a list of T cell receptor beta chains from one sample in a study of metastatic and nonmetastatic thyroid tumors. TCRdb re-processed the PCR reads through MiXCR. The sample yields around 21,000 clones, approximately 22% seen once. The sequencing input was tumor tissue. These receptors originate from a male donor with papillary thyroid cancer or a benign thyroid nodule (not recorded which). Some clones in this sample may be carry-over from other donors' samples. CDR3s include the opening cysteine and the closing phenylalanine or tryptophan. D genes are given only for firm matches. Where a row states a size, it is once, few, many or the class of an expanded clone; other rows omit it.

TRBV4-3	TRBJ1-1	.	.	TGCGCCAGCAGCCTAGACCGGAACTCTGAAGCGTTCTTT	CASSLDRNSEAFF
TRBV11-2	TRBJ1-6	few	.	TGTGCCAGCAGGACGTCGGGGGTTAATTCACCCCTCCACTTT	CASRTSGVNSPLHF
TRBV19	TRBJ1-5	many	TRBD1	TGTGCCAGTAGTTTGGACAGGAGCGGGAATCAGCCCCAGCATTTT	CASSLDRSGNQPQHF
TRBV6-1	TRBJ1-5	.	TRBD1	TGTGCCAGCAGTGAGTCCGGGACAGGGGAAAATCAGCCCCAGCATTTT	CASSESGTGENQPQHF
TRBV7-3	TRBJ2-1	.	TRBD2	TGTGTCAACACCCAAGGACTAGCGGGCGGCAATGAGCAGTTCTTC	CVNTQGLAGGNEQFF
TRBV5-4	TRBJ1-2	many	.	TGTGCCAGCAGCCGAGAAAATCGAGGAGGCTACACCTTC	CASSRENRGGYTF
TRBV18	TRBJ1-2	medium-sized	.	TGTGCCAGCTCACCACCGAGCCAGGGAGGAGGCTATGGCTACACCTTC	CASSPPSQGGGYGYTF
TRBV20-1	TRBJ2-1	.	.	TGCAGTGCTAGAGATCTGAGGGCCTGGACAGATGAGCAGTTCTTC	CSARDLRAWTDEQFF
TRBV7-8	TRBJ1-5	.	.	TGTGCCAGCAGGCCATCAGGGACACGAGCTCAGCCCCAGCATTTT	CASRPSGTRAQPQHF
TRBV3-1	TRBJ1-6	.	.	TGTGCAAGCAGCCACAGGTCTGATACACCCCTCCACTTT	CASSHRSDTPLHF
TRBV6-4	TRBJ2-5	many	.	TGTGCCAGCAGTGACGCCCAGGAGGATTCGGAGACCCAGTACTTC	CASSDAQEDSETQYF
TRBV30	TRBJ2-2	.	.	TGTGGCTGGAGGGCGGTCTGGGAGCTGTTTTTT	CGWRAVWELFF
TRBV20-1	TRBJ2-7	many	.	TGCAGTGCTAGCGGGGCCTGGGGGTCCTACGAGCAGTACTTC	CSASGAWGSYEQYF
TRBV28	TRBJ1-2	medium-sized	.	TGTGCCAGCAGTTTCGGGTCAGTCTATGGCTACACCTTC	CASSFGSVYGYTF
TRBV6-1	TRBJ2-3	many	.	TGTGCCAGTCGGGACTCCACAGATACGCAGTATTTT	CASRDSTDTQYF
TRBV6-6	TRBJ1-1	many	TRBD1	TGTGCCAGCAGTTACAGGGGGCTGGGGACTGAAGCTTTCTTT	CASSYRGLGTEAFF
TRBV20-1	TRBJ2-2	many	TRBD2	TGCAGTGCTAGAGACCTACTAGCGGGAGACTCCACCGGGGAGCTGTTTTTT	CSARDLLAGDSTGELFF
TRBV19	TRBJ1-4	many	.	TGTGCCAGTAGTATATCTAAGGAGAGGTGGGAAAAACTGTTTTTT	CASSISKERWEKLFF
TRBV28	TRBJ1-1	many	.	TGTGCCAGCAGTTTAAATGGGCAGTCCAATTGGGGCACTGAAGCTTTCTTT	CASSLNGQSNWGTEAFF
TRBV10-1	TRBJ2-7	medium-sized	.	TGCGCCAGCAGTGCCGACTACGAGCAGTACTTC	CASSADYEQYF
TRBV3-1	TRBJ1-6	.	.	TGTGCCAGCAGACAACGGGGGCCTGATTCACCCCTCCACTTT	CASRQRGPDSPLHF
TRBV11-3	TRBJ2-7	.	.	TGTGCCAGCATCGCCTTCAGCGAGCAGTACTTC	CASIAFSEQYF
TRBV28	TRBJ2-1	.	TRBD2	TGTGCCAGAAGTGTGGGGACTAGGGGTGAGCAGTTCTTC	CARSVGTRGEQFF
TRBV27	TRBJ1-4	.	.	TGTGCCAGCAGTTTCTCGCTTAGAGGGGGGTTCAATGAAAAACTGTTTTTT	CASSFSLRGGFNEKLFF
TRBV6-1	TRBJ2-7	medium-sized	.	TGTGCCAGCAGTGCAGGTTACGAGCAGTACTTC	CASSAGYEQYF
TRBV2	TRBJ1-4	many	.	TGTGCCAGCAAGGGACCACAGAAGCAGTTTACAACTAATGAAAAACTGTTTTTT	CASKGPQKQFTTNEKLFF
TRBV4-1	TRBJ2-7	.	TRBD2	TGCGCCAGCAGCCAAGATTGGGGACTAGCGGGATCAAGGGTCTACGAGCAGTACTTC	CASSQDWGLAGSRVYEQYF
TRBV5-1	TRBJ1-6	medium-sized	TRBD1	TGCGCCAGCACCCCAGGAGGGACAGACAGTTCACCCCTCCACTTT	CASTPGGTDSSPLHF
TRBV11-2	TRBJ1-2	.	.	TGTGCCAGCAGGATCGGGAGGAACTATGGCTACACCTTC	CASRIGRNYGYTF
TRBV5-1	TRBJ1-3	.	.	TGCGCCAGCAAAGCATTTACATCGGCTGGAAACACCATATATTTT	CASKAFTSAGNTIYF
TRBV28	TRBJ2-2	many	.	TGTGCCAGCAGCCGCATTGACCAAACCGGGGAGCTGTTTTTT	CASSRIDQTGELFF
TRBV7-3	TRBJ2-1	many	.	TGTGCCAGCAGCTTAAATAGCAGAGACAATGAGCAGTTCTTC	CASSLNSRDNEQFF
TRBV30	TRBJ1-4	many	TRBD1	TGTGCCTGGAGTACAGGGGCGAGGAGGGTATCTAATGAAAAACTGTTTTTT	CAWSTGARRVSNEKLFF
TRBV28	TRBJ2-7	few	TRBD1	TGTGCCAGCAGGCAGACAGGGGTCAGTGAGCAGTACTTC	CASRQTGVSEQYF
TRBV6-1	TRBJ1-2	few	.	TGTGCCAGCAGTCCCTCTACAGGTATCGGAGAGTATGGCTACACCTTC	CASSPSTGIGEYGYTF
TRBV5-1	TRBJ2-3	many	TRBD1	TGCGCCAGCAGCTTGGTAGGGGGCGGAACAGATACGCAGTATTTT	CASSLVGGGTDTQYF
TRBV28	TRBJ2-1	medium-sized	.	TGTGCCAGCACCACTTGGGGGAGGAAGCTTTTC	CASTTWGRKLF
TRBV6-2/TRBV6-3	TRBJ2-2	.	.	TGTGCCAGCAGGCCGGGGCCTAACGGGGAGCTGTTTTTT	CASRPGPNGELFF
TRBV3-1	TRBJ2-1	many	.	TGTGCCAGCAGCCAAGGGATTGGGGGGGGCGGTGAGCAGTTCTTC	CASSQGIGGGGEQFF
TRBV6-1	TRBJ1-2	.	.	TGTGCCAGCAGTGGAGCAGGGAAGGGGGGTTCTTGCTACACCTTC	CASSGAGKGGSCYTF
TRBV5-1	TRBJ2-7	.	.	TGCGACAGCAGCTCTCCGGGACGGGCCTACGGGCAGTACTTC	CDSSSPGRAYGQYF
TRBV28	TRBJ1-4	many	.	TGTGCCAGCAGTCCCCGTAGACCAGCAACTAATGAAAAACTGTTTTTT	CASSPRRPATNEKLFF
TRBV11-1	TRBJ2-7	.	TRBD1	TGTGCAAGCAGCCCACCCGGGACAGGATTGTACGAGCAGTACTTC	CASSPPGTGLYEQYF
TRBV7-3	TRBJ2-1	many	.	TGTGCCAGCAGCCCCACCTTGGGGAGCTCCTACAATGAGCAGTTCTTC	CASSPTLGSSYNEQFF
TRBV18	TRBJ2-5	.	.	TGTGCCAGCTCACCGGAGACCCAGTACTTC	CASSPETQYF
TRBV20-1	TRBJ2-7	many	TRBD1	TGCAGTGCTAGAGATCCCCGGACAGGGGACTCCTACGAGCAGTACTTC	CSARDPRTGDSYEQYF
TRBV28	TRBJ1-2	medium-sized	.	TGTGCCAGCAGTACAGGGTTTAACTATGGCTACACCTTC	CASSTGFNYGYTF
TRBV24-1	TRBJ1-2	.	TRBD1	TGTGCCACCAGTGACCGACAGGGAAACTATGGCTACACCTTC	CATSDRQGNYGYTF
TRBV11-3	TRBJ2-1	many	TRBD1	TGTGCCAGCAGCTTAGGGGACAGAGGGGTCAGGGGAAAACACAATGAGCAGTTCTTC	CASSLGDRGVRGKHNEQFF
TRBV20-1	TRBJ1-1	many	.	TGCAGTGCTAGAGGGACAGCGAACACTGAAGCTTTCTTT	CSARGTANTEAFF
TRBV5-1	TRBJ1-4	many	TRBD1	TGCGCCAGCAGTCCCGGGACAGGGGCTGAAAAACTGTTTTTT	CASSPGTGAEKLFF
TRBV18	TRBJ2-1	many	.	TGTGCCAGCTCATCGAGGGAAGCGTTTTTCCACAATGAGCAGTTCTTC	CASSSREAFFHNEQFF
TRBV20-1	TRBJ2-7	many	.	TGCAGTGCTAATCCGCGGGGTAGGTTTAGGTACGAGCAGTACTTC	CSANPRGRFRYEQYF
TRBV5-1	TRBJ2-3	many	TRBD2	TGCGCCAGCAGCCCCACTGCGGGAGGTTACACAGATACGCAGTATTTT	CASSPTAGGYTDTQYF
TRBV7-8	TRBJ2-7	many	.	TGTGCCAGCAGCTTAGCGACCCTCTCCTACGAGCAGTACTTC	CASSLATLSYEQYF
TRBV7-3	TRBJ2-3	many	.	TGTGCCAGCACCCCAGGCGGACTTAGCACAGATACGCAGTATTTT	CASTPGGLSTDTQYF
TRBV12-3/TRBV12-4	TRBJ2-5	many	.	TGTGCCAGTAGTTTTATAGAGACCCAGTACTTC	CASSFIETQYF
TRBV27	TRBJ1-6	many	TRBD1	TGTGCCAGCAGCAGGGGGGTAGGTCGTTCCTATAATTCACCCCTCCACTTT	CASSRGVGRSYNSPLHF
TRBV5-1	TRBJ2-5	many	TRBD1	TGCGCCAGCAGCTTGACAGGGGGAAAAGAGACCCAATACTTC	CASSLTGGKETQYF
TRBV6-1	TRBJ2-7	.	.	TGTGCCAGCAGTCCAGGAAGGGTCCCCTCCCAGCAGTACTTC	CASSPGRVPSQQYF